The entry that follows covers one T cell receptor beta chain sequence. Its matching antigen is unknown. Germline V gene sequence: CDR1 SGHAT, CDR2 FQNNGV. The CDR3 covers 14 residues. Between the trimmed V and J ends, which lost 2 bases and 1 base, there was a span of 8 bases. The study drew the donors from its approximately 120-subject validation cohort, separate from the approximately 690-subject first cohort. Data came from immunoSEQ multiplex PCR; TCRdb stores just in-frame clones and leaves some out. The sample consists of some 70,000 clones, 85% of them appearing once. This entry is derived from a study of cytomegalovirus exposure and HLA in healthy donors. Study outcomes and limitations: That first-cohort TCR clusters tended to co-occur in the 90 to 150 validation repertoires was found in a later analysis. Reports described diagnosis of cytomegalovirus status by the classifier as highly specific and sensitive.

This TCR was recovered from a man aged 30-40 years in good health and CMV-seronegative. The sequenced material came from PBMCs. This chain connects TRBV11-2 to TRBJ1-1; D gene ambiguous. The CDR3 DNA follows: TGTGCCAGCAGCTTAAGCTACCAGAACACTGAAGCTTTCTTT. Residues: CASSLSYQNTEAFF.